A single sample gave rise to the 20 T cell receptor beta chains below, sequenced in a study of cytomegalovirus exposure and HLA in healthy donors. The PCR employed 60 Vbeta primers together with 13 Jbeta primers. Using immunoSEQ multiplex PCR, the repertoire was profiled, and TCRdb retains in-frame clones only, with some absent. This sample has about 160,000 clones, with around 78% found just once. The sample taken for sequencing was PBMCs. These receptors all stem from a woman in her fifties or sixties in good health and CMV-seropositive.

This clone appeared a few times. This sequence joins TRBV28 and TRBJ2-2; tentatively, D is TRBD2 (5 bases). CDR1 and CDR2 (germline): MDHEN, SYDVKM. V was cut by 7 bases and J by 4 bases, with 13 bases left in between. This CDR3 spans 14 amino acids. CDR3 protein: CASMRVLFTGELFF. CDR3 bases: TGTGCCAGCATGCGGGTTTTATTCACCGGGGAGCTGTTTTTT.

In regard to this clone: Other DNA sequences in the same sample also yield this CDR3. The rearrangement joins TRBV7-6 to TRBJ1-1, with D unclear. The CDR3 runs 13 residues. Trimming stripped 2 bases from V and 2 bases from J, with 6 bases between. Looked up from germline, CDR1 is SGHVS and CDR2 is FNYEAQ. The CDR3 nucleotides read TGTGCCAGCAGCTTATCCTATAACACTGAAGCTTTCTTT. It translates to CASSLSYNTEAFF.

V gene TRBV30 combines with J gene TRBJ1-1, with D possibly matching TRBD1 (6 bases). Germline V gene data show CDR1 as GTSNPN and CDR2 as SVGIG (reference sequence). This CDR3 has 13 amino acids. Between the trimmed V and J ends, which lost 3 bases and 2 bases, there was a span of 10 bases. The CDR3, as DNA: TGTGCCTGGAGGGACAGCTATAACACTGAAGCTTTCTTT. Residues: CAWRDSYNTEAFF.

This clone was found a few times. The CDR3 loop is CASSLGAGVTEAFF. In DNA, the CDR3 is TGTGCCAGCAGCTTGGGAGCAGGGGTGACTGAAGCTTTCTTT. The chain joins TRBV5-4 to TRBJ1-1; D is possibly TRBD1 (6 bases). Trimming pared 0 bases from V and 5 bases from J, leaving 11 bases between. In germline, CDR1 is SGHNT, CDR2 YYREEE (reference sequence). The CDR3 is made up of 14 amino acids.

CDR3 loop: CAWSAGQGAVTGELFF. CDR3 in DNA: TGTGCCTGGAGCGCCGGACAGGGGGCTGTCACCGGGGAGCTGTTTTTT. The chain joins TRBV30 to TRBJ2-2; TRBD1 agrees at 11 bases. Germline assignment: CDR1 GTSNPN and CDR2 SVGIG (reference sequence). This CDR3 is built from 16 residues. The V gene end was trimmed by 3 bases and the J gene end by 4 bases; junction bases not matched to a gene: 7. Looking up the rest from reference TRBV30 and TRBJ2-2 gives the full variable domain: SQTIHQWPATLVQPVGSPLSLECTVEGTSNPNLYWYRQAAGRGLQLLFYSVGIGQISSEVPQNLSASRPQDRQFILSSKKLLLSDSGFYLCAWSAGQGAVTGELFFGEGSRLTVL.

V gene TRBV28 combines with J gene TRBJ2-7, with D possibly matching TRBD2 (5 bases). There are 16 residues in the CDR3. The V gene's germline CDR1 is MDHEN and CDR2 SYDVKM. V was clipped by 3 bases and J by 4 bases, with 19 bases between them. CDR3 sequence: CASSFMTRTGTYEQYF. CDR3 coding DNA: TGTGCCAGCAGTTTCATGACTCGGACGGGAACGTACGAGCAGTACTTC. The full variable domain, with the rest looked up from reference TRBV28 and TRBJ2-7, is DVKVTQSSRYLVKRTGEKVFLECVQDMDHENMFWYRQDPGLGLRLIYFSYDVKMKEKGDIPEGYSVSREKKERFSLILESASTNQTSMYLCASSFMTRTGTYEQYFGPGTRLTVT.

CDR3 bases: TGTGCCAGCAGGGCCGCCCCGACAGGCTCTGGAAACACCATATATTTT. Translation: CASRAAPTGSGNTIYF. J is TRBJ1-3 and V is TRBV28; possibly TRBD1 for D (6 bases). Trimming removed 6 bases at V and 0 bases at J, with 15 bases between. The CDR3 consists of 16 residues. The germline V gene has CDR1 MDHEN and CDR2 SYDVKM.

The chain carries TRBV7-9 and TRBJ1-5; D is uncertain. V shed 8 bases and J shed 0 bases, with 11 bases lying between them. The CDR3 contains 14 residues. From germline, CDR1 is SEHNR and CDR2 FQNEAQ (reference sequence). The CDR3 loop reads CASSPENSNQPQHF. CDR3 nucleotides: TGTGCCAGCTCCCCGGAGAATAGCAATCAGCCCCAGCATTTT.

The CDR3 nucleotides are TGTGCCAGCAGCTTGCTAGCGGGATACAATGAGCAGTTCTTC. Protein product: CASSLLAGYNEQFF. This chain connects TRBV7-3 to TRBJ2-1; 9 bases are shared with TRBD2. After removal of 3 bases from V and 4 bases from J, the junction contained 1 base not matched to a gene. Germline V gives CDR1 SGHTA, CDR2 FQGTGA. CDR3 length: 14 amino acids.

The V and J genes are TRBV30 and TRBJ2-7; 7 bases map to TRBD1. This CDR3 contains 13 residues. CDR1 is GTSNPN and CDR2 is SVGIG in the germline V gene (reference sequence). With V trimmed by 3 bases and J by 5 bases, 7 bases remained unmatched. CDR3 in DNA: TGTGCCTGGAGCGCCAGGGGGACGGACGAGCAGTACTTC. Residues: CAWSARGTDEQYF.

This rearrangement joins TRBV25-1 to TRBJ1-4; 12 nucleotides agree with TRBD1. Germline V gene data show CDR1 as MGHDK and CDR2 as SYGVNS. Unmatched junction bases numbered 13, after V lost 6 bases and J lost 8 bases. This CDR3 has 17 amino acids. CDR3: CASSPGGGQGACEKLFF. CDR3 bases: TGTGCCAGCAGCCCAGGTGGGGGACAGGGGGCTTGCGAAAAACTGTTTTTT.

This clone was detected a few times. This chain joins TRBV2 and TRBJ1-2; perhaps TRBD1 as D (5 bases). Per the germline V gene, CDR1 is SNHLY and CDR2 is FYNNEI. There are 12 residues in the CDR3. Trimming pared 5 bases from V and 4 bases from J, leaving 8 bases between. The CDR3 nucleotides read TGTGCCAGCAGTTCCGACAGCTATGGCTACACCTTC. Protein product: CASSSDSYGYTF.

The chain couples TRBV5-1 to TRBJ2-3; TRBD2 aligns across 9 bases. Germline lookup yields CDR1 SGHRS and CDR2 YFSETQ. J lost 1 base, V lost 0 bases, and 3 bases had no gene match. CDR3 size: 16 residues. In nucleotides, the CDR3 is TGCGCCAGCAGCTTGGTGGCTAGCGGGGGCACAGATACGCAGTATTTT. Protein sequence: CASSLVASGGTDTQYF.

The chain combines TRBV9 with TRBJ2-1; perhaps TRBD1 as D (6 bases). The CDR3 consists of 15 residues. Between the trimmed V and J ends, which lost 4 bases and 4 bases, there was a span of 15 bases. Per germline, CDR1 SGDLS and CDR2 YYNGEE. Written as DNA, the CDR3 is TGTGCCAGCAGCTCCTCAGGGGCCGGGTACAATGAGCAGTTCTTC. Amino acids: CASSSSGAGYNEQFF.

This chain links TRBV7-2 with TRBJ2-1; the D is unclear. Germline V gene sequence: CDR1 SGHTA, CDR2 FQGNSA. The CDR3 is 10 residues long. Trimming removed 8 bases from V and 7 bases from J, with 6 bases in between. As DNA, the CDR3 is TGTGCCAGCTCGCGGAATGAGCAGTTCTTC. This gives the protein CASSRNEQFF.

V usage is TRBV4-1 and J usage is TRBJ1-1, with 9 bases that match TRBD1. This CDR3 is built from 14 residues. V lost 2 bases and J lost 3; bases outside the gene matches: 1. Germline values: CDR1 MGHRA, CDR2 YSYEKL. The chain's CDR3 is CASSQRTGDTEAFF. CDR3 sequence (DNA): TGCGCCAGCAGCCAAAGGACAGGGGACACTGAAGCTTTCTTT.

In its sample, this clone was seen once. The gene calls are TRBV7-3 and TRBJ2-1, with D possibly matching TRBD1 (10 bases). Germline loops: CDR1 SGHTA, CDR2 FQGTGA. The CDR3 spans 16 residues. With 1 base removed from V and 15 bases from J, the gap between germline ends came to 25 bases. CDR3 residues: CASSLSPSTGGGGVFF. The DNA for the CDR3 is TGTGCCAGCAGCTTAAGCCCCTCGACAGGGGGCGGGGGGGTGTTCTTC.

V and J are TRBV15 and TRBJ1-2; TRBD1 might be the D (6 bases). Germline V gene lookup returns CDR1 LNHNV and CDR2 YYDKDF (reference sequence). This CDR3 has 15 amino acids. V lost 5 bases and J lost 2, with 15 bases in between. CDR3 nucleotides: TGTGCCACCAGCTGGGGCAGGGGTATCAACTATGGCTACACCTTC. This encodes CATSWGRGINYGYTF. Full variable domain (rest looked up from reference TRBV15 and TRBJ1-2): DAMVIQNPRYQVTQFGKPVTLSCSQTLNHNVMYWYQQKSSQAPKLLFHYYDKDFNNEADTPDNFQSRRPNTSFCFLDIRSPGLGDTAMYLCATSWGRGINYGYTFGSGTRLTVV.

This rearrangement joins TRBV14 to TRBJ2-7; D is unresolved. Germline lookup yields CDR1 SGHDN and CDR2 FVKESK. V lost 4 bases and J lost 3, with 4 bases in between. The CDR3 totals 11 residues. CDR3 bases: TGTGCCAGCAGCCTTAACTACGAGCAGTACTTC. Translation: CASSLNYEQYF.

The V gene is TRBV18, the J gene TRBJ1-4, with 7 bases that match TRBD1. The V gene's germline CDR1 is KGHSH and CDR2 LQKENI. The CDR3 contains 13 residues. The V gene end was trimmed by 3 bases and the J gene end by 10 bases; junction bases not matched to a gene: 5. The CDR3: CASSPQGDRKLFF. CDR3 DNA: TGTGCCAGCTCACCCCAAGGGGACAGAAAACTGTTTTTT.